This TCR beta chain appears in the sequencing data of a study of blood T cell repertoires in COVID-19 (dated by TCRdb to the early 2020s). Study-level background: Samples from collaborators originated in the United States, Italy and Spain and spanned both the acute and convalescent phases of COVID-19. The material from the prospective study consisted of cDNA or gDNA derived from T cells, B-cell-depleted T cells, or PBMCs. Subjects who had been exposed to COVID-19, were actively infected with it, or had recovered from it provided the deeply sampled blood TCRbeta repertoires that made up the dataset. The repertoires were made available in a free public database intended to serve as a resource for research on the immune response to SARS-CoV-2. The samples were drawn from two sources: the first 160 participants of the ongoing ImmuneRACE study, and some 1,300 subjects contributed by 6 global collaborators. A de-identified subject ID, COVID-19 status, age in years and sex were almost always included in the sample metadata. Where available, HLA class I and class II types were obtained from metadata supplied by the sample provider rather than from assay-based typing. Broad study findings and their caveats: Clinical and demographic metadata were provided uncurated, with the amount varying by source and participant.

Inclusive of the bounding cysteine and phenylalanine, the CDR3 is 10 residues long. The kept DNA is CDR3 alone, 30 bases in frame from the first base. CDR1 DFQATT and CDR2 SNEGSKA are derived from the germline V gene (reference sequence). V loses 4 bases of germline sequence and J loses 7 bases, and the interval between the two ends is 7 bases. Note on this clone: The clone's antigen remains unknown. Base qualities are not recorded, but no much larger clone differs from it by a single base.

The collaborating institutions used their own protocols to collect whole blood in K2EDTA tubes. For TCRbeta analysis, collaborators shipped samples as frozen whole blood, isolated PBMCs, or DNA extracted from either of those sample types. TCRbeta CDR3 regions were amplified from genomic DNA by means of the immunoSEQ Assay, a bias-controlled multiplex PCR. Concerning the study's data processing: Nucleated cell counts per sample were estimated from amplification of reference gene primers within the assay. Sequence reads were collapsed and filtered to measure the absolute abundance of every unique TCRbeta CDR3 rearrangement. For each sample, productive Simpson clonality was calculated as the square root of Simpson's diversity index across productive rearrangements. In its TCRdb copy, this immuneACCESS table keeps in-frame sequences only and misses some clones. Where compared with another copy, unresolved V genes explain less than half of these, and the others have no known cause. That table supplies the V and J calls and clone size; D and trimming were determined from the DNA. The sample has about 190,000 clones on record, roughly 81% of them singletons. 5% to 6.5% of the sample goes to the ten largest clones.

The sequence joins TRBV20-1 to TRBJ1-1; confidence is insufficient to name the D gene. The sequencing input was peripheral blood. This TCR was sampled from a woman between 70 and 85 years old with active or convalescent COVID-19. Here the CDR3 is given as CSAMSGEAFF. DNA sequence: TGCAGTGCTATGAGTGGTGAAGCTTTCTTT.